This TCR beta chain was sequenced for a study of CD8+CD57+ T cells in acquired aplastic anemia. Study summary: Sorted CD4+ plus CD8+ cells gave DNA averaging roughly 3 ug.

Genomic DNA acted as the template from which TCR beta VDJ combination and CDR3 sequence profiling were carried out. A single record per CDR3 protein comes from TCRdb applying MiXCR to the reads. The sample holds under 200,000 distinct CDR3 sequences, around 48% seen once. The V and J ends lost 5 bases and 2 bases respectively, with 7 bases between them. CDR1 and CDR2 from the germline V gene are SGHVS and FQNEAQ. This CDR3 contains 12 residues. This clonotype was detected only a few times. Its antigen remains unidentified. Study-wide results and limits: Over 25 shared CD8+ CDR3s appeared highly expressed within patients' immunodominant clones.

The patients chosen for sequencing had shown expansion of CD8+CD57+ cells (detected by flow cytometry). Every one of the patients had aplastic anemia (severe, acquired). The chain is built from TRBV7-8 and TRBJ2-7, with a tentative D call TRBD1 (5 bases). The sequence came from a human donor with aplastic anemia. Sequencing input: sorted CD4+, CD8+, or CD8+CD57+ T cells (not recorded which) from PBMCs. The chain's CDR3 is CASSVRAYEQYF. The CDR3 nucleotides read TGTGCCAGCAGCGTCAGGGCCTACGAGCAGTACTTC.